The 31 T cell receptor beta chains below were found in one sample sequenced in a study of control samples from healthy donors and cancer patients. Repertoires were generated with immunoSEQ multiplex PCR, while TCRdb's copy carries only in-frame clones and drops some. Among 60,000 to 70,000 clones listed, 84% were seen once. Sequencing was carried out using PBMCs. The receptors were gathered from a woman between 50 and 59 years old with lung cancer.

The V and J genes are TRBV2 and TRBJ2-1; 11 nucleotides line up with TRBD2. V lost 5 bases, J lost 9 bases, and 3 bases stayed unmatched. CDR3 length: 13 residues. CDR1 and CDR2 from the germline V gene are SNHLY and FYNNEI. The chain's CDR3 is CASSTSGGTEQFF. The CDR3 coding sequence is TGTGCCAGCAGTACTAGCGGGGGAACTGAGCAGTTCTTC.

The V and J genes are TRBV27 and TRBJ1-6, with TRBD1 as a possible D gene (6 bases). Germline CDR1 and CDR2: MNHEY and SMNVEV (reference sequence). The CDR3 sequence is 14 residues long. V dropped 5 bases and J dropped 9 bases, with 14 bases sitting between them. The CDR3 reads CASSRTGISSPLHF. The CDR3, as DNA: TGTGCCAGCAGTCGTACAGGGATCAGTTCACCCCTCCACTTT.

This clone was detected only once. V and J are TRBV11-3 and TRBJ2-1; TRBD2 matches 9 bases. This CDR3 spans 17 amino acids. Germline V lookup: CDR1 SGHNT, CDR2 YENEEA. V dropped 5 bases and J dropped 4; count of bases not matched to a gene: 12. The CDR3 spells CASSLSGLAGKYNEQFF. CDR3 in DNA: TGTGCCAGCAGCCTGAGTGGTCTAGCGGGGAAATACAATGAGCAGTTCTTC.

V and J are TRBV24-1 and TRBJ2-5, with TRBD1 matching over 9 bases. With V trimmed by 2 bases and J by 2 bases, 2 bases remained unmatched. This CDR3 contains 15 residues. CDR1 KGHDR and CDR2 SFDVKD come from the germline V gene. CDR3 DNA sequence: TGTGCCACCAGTGATTCCGGACAGGGGCAAGAGACCCAGTACTTC. Translated: CATSDSGQGQETQYF.

This clone was detected only once. This chain connects TRBV6-4 to TRBJ1-2; a weak D match, TRBD1 (6 bases). This CDR3 has 15 amino acids. Trimming cost V 5 bases and J 3 bases, with 16 bases left between them. Germline CDR1 and CDR2: MRHNA and SNTAGT. In DNA, the CDR3 is TGTGCCAGCAGTCCGGGACATTTTCGGGACTATGGCTACACCTTC. Its translation is CASSPGHFRDYGYTF.

The chain employs TRBV7-8 and TRBJ2-2; 9 positions match TRBD1. The V segment lost 3 bases and the J segment 5 bases; nucleotides outside the gene matches: 4. Looked up from germline, CDR1 is SGHVS and CDR2 is FQNEAQ. The CDR3 contains 15 residues. CDR3 DNA sequence: TGTGCCAGCAGCTTCCGGGACAGGGATACCGGGGAGCTGTTTTTT. It yields the protein CASSFRDRDTGELFF. The whole variable domain, remainder taken from reference TRBV7-8 and TRBJ2-2, is GAGVSQSPRYKVAKRGQDVALRCDPISGHVSLFWYQQALGQGPEFLTYFQNEAQLDKSGLPSDRFFAERPEGSVSTLKIQRTQQEDSAVYLCASSFRDRDTGELFFGEGSRLTVL.

The chain has TRBV19 and TRBJ2-7; D remains unclear. The CDR3 length is 15 residues. CDR1 and CDR2 (germline): LNHDA, SQIVND (reference sequence). V was shortened by 2 bases and J by 0 bases, with 11 bases between the two germline ends. The CDR3 DNA sequence: TGTGCCAGTAGTATAAGTATCGGCAGCTCCTACGAGCAGTACTTC. This sequence encodes CASSISIGSSYEQYF.

This clone showed up just once. The rearrangement links TRBV19 to TRBJ2-5; D is unclear. The CDR3 runs to 14 residues. Trimming left V 4 bases short and J 1 base short, with 10 bases between. Germline values: CDR1 LNHDA, CDR2 SQIVND (reference sequence). CDR3 nucleotides: TGTGCCAGTAGTACCGGACGGAGCCAAGAGACCCAGTACTTC. This gives the protein CASSTGRSQETQYF.

V gene TRBV6-1 combines with J gene TRBJ2-3, with 13 bases aligning to TRBD2. Germline CDR1 and CDR2: MNHNS and SASEGT. Trimming cost V 2 bases and J 1 base; bases outside gene matches: 6. The CDR3 spans 18 residues. CDR3 loop: CASSETSGGASGTDTQYF. Written as DNA, the CDR3 is TGTGCCAGCAGTGAAACTAGCGGGGGGGCGTCGGGCACAGATACGCAGTATTTT.

The V and J genes are TRBV5-4 and TRBJ1-1; 7 nucleotides line up with TRBD1. Germline assignment: CDR1 SGHNT and CDR2 YYREEE (reference sequence). This CDR3 is built from 14 residues. Germline trimming cut 4 bases from V and 5 bases from J; bases unmatched to any gene: 8. The CDR3 spells CASSETGEGTEAFF. The DNA for the CDR3 is TGTGCCAGCAGCGAAACAGGGGAGGGAACTGAAGCTTTCTTT.

V usage is TRBV5-4 and J usage is TRBJ2-5; 8 bases match TRBD2. The V and J ends lost 2 bases and 2 bases, in that order; junction bases with no gene match: 11. The CDR3 runs 17 residues. Per the germline V gene, CDR1 is SGHNT and CDR2 is YYREEE (reference sequence). The CDR3 sequence is CASSFNRGGFAQETQYF. CDR3 nucleotides: TGTGCCAGCAGCTTCAACCGGGGGGGGTTCGCACAAGAGACCCAGTACTTC.

The chain combines TRBV9 with TRBJ2-3; TRBD2 is a possible D gene (6 bases). CDR1 and CDR2 from the germline V gene are SGDLS and YYNGEE. The CDR3 covers 14 residues. Trimming shortened V by 0 bases and J by 4 bases, and 9 bases separated the two germline ends. The CDR3 nucleotides are TGTGCCAGCAGCGTAGTGTGGGGGGCAGATACGCAGTATTTT. It specifies CASSVVWGADTQYF.

This clone was counted once. This chain connects TRBV28 to TRBJ2-3; the D gene is possibly TRBD1 (6 bases). The CDR3 spans 14 residues. V shed 7 bases and J shed 0 bases, with 11 bases lying between them. Germline V gene lookup returns CDR1 MDHEN and CDR2 SYDVKM. The CDR3 here is CASIDRSSTDTQYF. The DNA for the CDR3 is TGTGCCAGCATCGACAGGTCTAGCACAGATACGCAGTATTTT.

J is TRBJ2-5 and V is TRBV5-1, with 9 bases fitting TRBD2. The CDR3 contains 14 residues. Germline V gives CDR1 SGHRS, CDR2 YFSETQ. Trimming at V came to 4 bases and at J to 5 bases, leaving 6 bases not matched to a gene. The CDR3, as DNA: TGCGCCAGCAGCCGGCCCGGGACTAGCGAGACCCAGTACTTC. Amino acid sequence: CASSRPGTSETQYF.

The rearrangement links TRBV18 to TRBJ2-7, with 11 bases aligning to TRBD1. This CDR3 region has 18 residues. Per germline, CDR1 KGHSH and CDR2 LQKENI. J gave up 3 bases and V 2 bases, and 12 bases lay outside the gene matches. The chain's CDR3 is CASSPTLGRGQGVYEQYF. The CDR3 coding sequence is TGTGCCAGCTCACCAACGCTCGGAAGGGGACAGGGGGTCTACGAGCAGTACTTC.

This clone was counted a single time. The CDR3: CASSISEGEQFF. Here the CDR3 DNA reads TGCGCCAGCAGTATTAGCGAAGGTGAGCAGTTCTTC. The chain couples TRBV5-1 to TRBJ2-1, with a weak D call TRBD2 (5 bases). Germline CDR1 is SGHRS and CDR2 is YFSETQ. This CDR3 has 12 amino acids. Trimming took off 5 bases at V and 9 bases at J, with 12 bases between the two ends.

The rearrangement uses TRBV28 and TRBJ1-1, with D maybe TRBD1 (6 bases). V was clipped by 4 bases and J by 0 bases, with 12 bases between them. The CDR3 consists of 15 residues. Germline V gene sequence: CDR1 MDHEN, CDR2 SYDVKM. In nucleotides, the CDR3 is TGTGCCAGCAGTTCCGCGGACAGATTGAACACTGAAGCTTTCTTT. Encoded protein: CASSSADRLNTEAFF.

V is TRBV18 and J is TRBJ2-7, with D unclear. The ends were cut back, 10 bases at V and 3 bases at J, with 13 bases in the middle. The germline V gene encodes CDR1 KGHSH and CDR2 LQKENI. This CDR3 contains 12 residues. CDR3 region: CATRQDGYEQYF. The DNA of the CDR3 is TGTGCCACTAGACAAGACGGCTACGAGCAGTACTTC.

This clone appeared a few times. This chain joins TRBV5-1 and TRBJ1-6; D is ambiguous. The germline gives CDR1 SGHRS, CDR2 YFSETQ. The CDR3 has 16 residues. V lost 0 bases and J 7 bases, leaving 14 bases between the germline ends. The CDR3 region is CASSLDTWAGNSPLHF. The CDR3 bases are TGCGCCAGCAGCTTGGACACGTGGGCCGGAAATTCACCCCTCCACTTT.

The chain links TRBV6-5 to TRBJ2-1, with D possibly being TRBD2 (5 bases). This CDR3 contains 15 residues. Trimming took off 0 bases at V and 5 bases at J, with 11 bases between the two ends. Per the germline V gene, CDR1 is MNHEY and CDR2 is SVGAGI. CDR3 sequence (DNA): TGTGCCAGCAGTTACTCACCCTCCGGGGACAATGAGCAGTTCTTC. It is translated as CASSYSPSGDNEQFF.

This chain joins TRBV5-6 and TRBJ2-7; D is unclear. The germline gives CDR1 SGHDT, CDR2 YYEEEE. The V end was cut by 0 bases, the J end by 1 base, with 8 bases between. This CDR3 is 14 amino acids long. For the CDR3, the DNA is TGTGCCAGCAGCTTGGGGTTGCATTCCTACGAGCAGTACTTC. Encoded protein: CASSLGLHSYEQYF.

Ten or more counts support this clone. The rearrangement uses TRBV28 and TRBJ1-5; 8 bases line up with TRBD1. Germline V CDR1 and CDR2: MDHEN, SYDVKM. With V trimmed by 7 bases and J by 4 bases, 6 bases remained unmatched. This CDR3 contains 14 residues. The CDR3 DNA follows: TGTGCCAGCATTCTGGACAGGGCGAATCAGCCCCAGCATTTT. This encodes CASILDRANQPQHF.

This sequence joins TRBV30 and TRBJ1-4; D might be TRBD1 (5 bases). V was clipped by 6 bases and J by 3 bases, with 11 bases between them. The CDR3 spans 13 residues. Per the germline V gene, CDR1 is GTSNPN and CDR2 is SVGIG (reference sequence). CDR3 sequence: CACPDIANEKLFF. CDR3 bases: TGTGCCTGTCCGGACATTGCTAATGAAAAACTGTTTTTT.

The rearrangement joins TRBV28 to TRBJ1-5, with 11 bases lining up with TRBD1. This CDR3 is 16 amino acids long. The V gene end was trimmed by 6 bases and the J gene end by 6 bases; junction bases not matched to a gene: 10. Germline V lookup: CDR1 MDHEN, CDR2 SYDVKM. CDR3 in amino acids: CASRRPGQGAGQPQHF. CDR3 in DNA: TGTGCCAGCAGACGACCTGGACAGGGGGCCGGTCAGCCCCAGCATTTT.

The chain employs TRBV5-1 and TRBJ1-1; 9 bases line up with TRBD1. The V gene's germline CDR1 is SGHRS and CDR2 YFSETQ. V lost 4 bases to trimming and J lost 1 base; unmatched junction nucleotides: 5. CDR3 length equals 15 residues. CDR3 sequence reads: CASSDADRGNTEAFF. CDR3 in DNA: TGCGCCAGCAGCGATGCGGACAGGGGGAACACTGAAGCTTTCTTT.

V gene TRBV4-3 combines with J gene TRBJ2-5; D is possibly TRBD1 (7 bases). Trimming removed 0 bases from V and 2 bases from J, with 16 bases in between. In germline, CDR1 is LGHNA, CDR2 YSLEER. CDR3 length equals 17 residues. The CDR3 coding sequence is TGCGCCAGCAGCCAAGATAGAGCAGGGGGACTTCAAGAGACCCAGTACTTC. Translation gives CASSQDRAGGLQETQYF.

The count of this clone is one. The chain is built from TRBV29-1 and TRBJ1-2; the match to TRBD1 covers 12 bases. CDR1 is SQVTM and CDR2 is ANQGSEA in the germline V gene. With V trimmed by 3 bases and J by 7 bases, 6 bases remained unmatched. The CDR3 covers 14 residues. The CDR3 loop is CSVDGTGGGSGYTF. In DNA, the CDR3 is TGCAGCGTTGATGGGACAGGGGGCGGAAGTGGCTACACCTTC. Drawing the rest from reference TRBV29-1 and TRBJ1-2, the complete variable domain is SAVISQKPSRDICQRGTSLTIQCQVDSQVTMMFWYRQQPGQSLTLIATANQGSEATYESGFVIDKFPISRPNLTFSTLTVSNMSPEDSSIYLCSVDGTGGGSGYTFGSGTRLTVV.

This sequence joins TRBV28 and TRBJ1-4, with D perhaps TRBD1 (5 bases). CDR3 size: 16 residues. Germline loops: CDR1 MDHEN, CDR2 SYDVKM. Deletions cut 5 bases from V and 5 bases from J, with 18 bases between. In DNA form, the CDR3 reads TGTGCCAGCAGTCTAGCTTGGGGCATCTGGAATGAAAAACTGTTTTTT. Translation: CASSLAWGIWNEKLFF.

The CDR3 sequence is CASSTAGGSYEQYF. The CDR3 nucleotides read TGTGCCAGTTCAACAGCGGGGGGTTCCTACGAGCAGTACTTC. This chain links TRBV5-4 with TRBJ2-7; TRBD2 aligns across 9 bases. V dropped 8 bases and J dropped 1; count of bases not matched to a gene: 7. The germline V gene has CDR1 SGHNT and CDR2 YYREEE (reference sequence). The CDR3 has 14 residues.

V usage is TRBV5-1 and J usage is TRBJ2-5; no clear D. Per the germline V gene, CDR1 is SGHRS and CDR2 is YFSETQ. This CDR3 region has 13 residues. Trimming took off 4 bases at V and 0 bases at J, with 7 bases between the two ends. CDR3 in amino acids: CASSRRYQETQYF. The CDR3 DNA reads TGCGCCAGCAGCCGCAGGTACCAAGAGACCCAGTACTTC.

J is TRBJ1-6 and V is TRBV7-2; perhaps TRBD1 as D (5 bases). Germline CDR1 is SGHTA and CDR2 is FQGNSA. The CDR3 is 14 residues long. With 1 base removed from V and 8 bases from J, the gap between germline ends came to 9 bases. Here the CDR3 reads CASSLEGSYSPLHF. The CDR3 DNA is TGTGCCAGCAGCTTAGAGGGGAGTTATTCACCCCTCCACTTT.